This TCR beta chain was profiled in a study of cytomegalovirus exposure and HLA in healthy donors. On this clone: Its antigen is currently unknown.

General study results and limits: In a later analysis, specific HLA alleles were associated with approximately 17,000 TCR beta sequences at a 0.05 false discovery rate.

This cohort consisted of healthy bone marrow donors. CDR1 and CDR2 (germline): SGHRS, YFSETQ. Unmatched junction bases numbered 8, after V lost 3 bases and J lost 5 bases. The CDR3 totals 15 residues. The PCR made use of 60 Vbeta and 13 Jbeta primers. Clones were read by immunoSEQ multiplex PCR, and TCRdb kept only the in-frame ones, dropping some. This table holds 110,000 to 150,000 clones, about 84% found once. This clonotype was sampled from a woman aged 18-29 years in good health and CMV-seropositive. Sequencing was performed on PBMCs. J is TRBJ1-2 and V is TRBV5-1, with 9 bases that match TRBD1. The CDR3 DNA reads TGCGCCAGCAGCTCATGGGACAGGGAAGAATATGGCTACACCTTC. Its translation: CASSSWDREEYGYTF.